A single sample gave rise to the 13 T cell receptor beta chains below, sequenced in a study of cytomegalovirus exposure and HLA in healthy donors. Amplification used 60 Vbeta primers and 13 Jbeta primers. The protocol was immunoSEQ multiplex PCR, while the TCRdb copy is restricted to in-frame clones and leaves out a portion. In the table there are some 180,000 clones, around 80% of which are singletons. Sequenced material: PBMCs. These receptors originate from a man aged 30 to 45 in good health and CMV-seronegative.

The rearrangement uses TRBV6-1 and TRBJ2-7, with 7 bases lining up with TRBD1. The V gene's germline CDR1 is MNHNS and CDR2 SASEGT. The CDR3 extends over 11 amino acids. With 6 bases clipped from V and 7 bases from J, the junction kept 3 bases outside the gene matches. In nucleotides, the CDR3 is TGTGCCAGCAGCCAGGACAGGGAGCAGTACTTC. Translation: CASSQDREQYF.

The V call is TRBV28, the J call TRBJ1-2; tentative D call: TRBD1 (6 bases). The germline CDR1 and CDR2 sequences are MDHEN and SYDVKM. There are 15 residues in the CDR3. Trimming stripped 3 bases from V and 4 bases from J, with 15 bases between. CDR3 sequence: CASSLGRQVTYGYTF. The DNA for the CDR3 is TGTGCCAGCAGTTTGGGGAGACAGGTTACCTATGGCTACACCTTC.

This chain links TRBV6-4 with TRBJ2-3; D may be TRBD1 (7 bases). The CDR3 loop spans 14 amino acids. Deletions cut 6 bases from V and 0 bases from J, with 10 bases between. Germline loops: CDR1 MRHNA, CDR2 SNTAGT. CDR3 in DNA: TGTGCCAGCAGGCGGGACAGCAGCACAGATACGCAGTATTTT. Translation gives CASRRDSSTDTQYF.

This clone was detected only a few times. This chain connects TRBV27 to TRBJ2-7, with 13 bases identical to TRBD2. Per the germline V gene, CDR1 is MNHEY and CDR2 is SMNVEV (reference sequence). Losses at the gene ends were 6 bases for V and 6 bases for J; bases not matched to a gene: 11. The CDR3 loop spans 16 amino acids. In DNA form, the CDR3 reads TGTGCCAGCAGCCTCAGGACTAGCGGGAGATCGGCCGAGCAGTACTTC. Translating gives CASSLRTSGRSAEQYF.

The V gene is TRBV29-1, the J gene TRBJ2-7, with 9 bases that match TRBD1. The CDR3 loop spans 14 amino acids. Germline trimming cut 0 bases from V and 4 bases from J; bases unmatched to any gene: 4. Germline loops: CDR1 SQVTM, CDR2 ANQGSEA. Written as DNA, the CDR3 is TGCAGCGTTGAAGATTTTGACAGGGGGTACGAGCAGTACTTC. Its translation: CSVEDFDRGYEQYF.

CDR3: CASSYRGSGETQYF. The CDR3 DNA reads as TGTGCCAGCAGTTACAGGGGGTCGGGGGAGACCCAGTACTTC. The gene calls are TRBV6-5 and TRBJ2-5, with D tentatively TRBD1 (6 bases). Germline V gene sequence: CDR1 MNHEY, CDR2 SVGAGI. Deletions cut 2 bases from V and 5 bases from J, with 12 bases between. The CDR3 totals 14 residues.

This rearrangement joins TRBV4-2 to TRBJ2-7; weak D call: TRBD2 (6 bases). Germline V gene data show CDR1 as LGHNA and CDR2 as YNFKEQ. The CDR3 extends over 16 amino acids. Trimming cost V 1 base and J 0 bases, with 13 bases left between them. This CDR3 is CASSQGVPAGSYEQYF. The CDR3 DNA reads as TGTGCCAGCAGCCAAGGGGTCCCAGCGGGCTCCTACGAGCAGTACTTC.

The V call is TRBV5-1, the J call TRBJ2-1; TRBD2 might be the D (6 bases). The CDR3 loop spans 15 amino acids. CDR1 and CDR2 from the germline V gene are SGHRS and YFSETQ. V was clipped by 0 bases and J by 2 bases, with 9 bases between them. The CDR3 spells CASSLEGTPYNEQFF. In nucleotides, the CDR3 is TGCGCCAGCAGCTTGGAAGGGACTCCCTACAATGAGCAGTTCTTC.

The V and J genes are TRBV6-1 and TRBJ2-2; D not certain. V was shortened by 0 bases and J by 7 bases, with 12 bases between the two germline ends. The CDR3 spans 15 residues. CDR1 is MNHNS, CDR2 SASEGT, per germline. As DNA, the CDR3 is TGTGCCAGCAGTGAAGCGGTTGCCTCCTACGGGGAGCTGTTTTTT. As protein: CASSEAVASYGELFF.

The V and J genes are TRBV27 and TRBJ2-7; TRBD2 matches 12 bases. Losses at the gene ends were 6 bases for V and 4 bases for J; bases not matched to a gene: 7. This CDR3 contains 15 residues. The germline V gene has CDR1 MNHEY and CDR2 SMNVEV (reference sequence). The CDR3 DNA sequence: TGTGCCAGCAGGACCGAGGGACTAGCGGGTTACGAGCAGTACTTC. Translating gives CASRTEGLAGYEQYF.

This clone was seen more than once but under ten times. J is TRBJ2-1 and V is TRBV11-3; TRBD2 agrees at 11 bases. Trimming at V came to 5 bases and at J to 8 bases, leaving 8 bases not matched to a gene. CDR1 SGHNT and CDR2 YENEEA come from the germline V gene. This CDR3 contains 15 residues. CDR3 sequence: CASSIGTSGIYEQFF. The CDR3 DNA reads as TGTGCCAGCAGCATCGGGACTAGCGGTATATATGAGCAGTTCTTC.

The genes are TRBV2 and TRBJ1-4; D remains unclear. In germline, CDR1 is SNHLY, CDR2 FYNNEI. The CDR3 extends over 13 amino acids. Trimming cost V 4 bases and J 8 bases, with 11 bases left between them. Here the CDR3 reads CASSVRVSEKLFF. In DNA form, the CDR3 reads TGTGCCAGCAGTGTTCGAGTTTCCGAAAAACTGTTTTTT.

The V gene is TRBV5-1, the J gene TRBJ2-1, with D possibly being TRBD2 (5 bases). The V gene's germline CDR1 is SGHRS and CDR2 YFSETQ. Deletions cut 2 bases from V and 5 bases from J, with 14 bases between. The CDR3 length is 15 residues. CDR3 in amino acids: CASSFDPASNNEQFF. CDR3 sequence (DNA): TGCGCCAGCAGCTTTGACCCGGCTAGCAACAATGAGCAGTTCTTC. Based on the CDR3 plus reference TRBV5-1 and TRBJ2-1, the full variable domain is KAGVTQTPRYLIKTRGQQVTLSCSPISGHRSVSWYQQTPGQGLQFLFEYFSETQRNKGNFPGRFSGRQFSNSRSEMNVSTLELGDSALYLCASSFDPASNNEQFFGPGTRLTVL.